Listed below are T cell receptor beta chains from one sample, sequenced in a study of cytomegalovirus exposure and HLA in healthy donors. Generated by immunoSEQ multiplex PCR, the TCRdb table keeps only in-frame clones and is missing some. The listing contains about 88,000 clones. The sample comprised PBMCs. The receptors come from a girl aged 5-17 years in good health and CMV-seropositive. CDR3s include the opening cysteine and the closing phenylalanine or tryptophan. D genes are given only for firm matches.

d_call: -
v_call: TRBV29-1
j_call: TRBJ1-1
cdr3_aa: CSVEYGQPHFEAFF
cdr3_nt: TGCAGCGTTGAGTACGGACAGCCACATTTTGAAGCTTTCTTT

d_call: -
v_call: TRBV4-1
j_call: TRBJ2-2
cdr3_aa: CASSHLPGENTGELFF
cdr3_nt: TGCGCCAGCAGCCACCTGCCCGGGGAGAACACCGGGGAGCTGTTTTTT

d_call: -
v_call: TRBV15
j_call: TRBJ2-7
cdr3_aa: CATSGERGASYEQYF
cdr3_nt: TGTGCCACCAGCGGCGAACGGGGGGCTAGCTACGAGCAGTACTTC

d_call: -
v_call: TRBV7-9
j_call: TRBJ2-7
cdr3_aa: CASSTWNGIYEQYF
cdr3_nt: TGTGCCAGCAGCACATGGAACGGGATATACGAGCAGTACTTC

d_call: -
v_call: TRBV5-1
j_call: TRBJ1-2
cdr3_aa: CASSVRDSNVDGYTF
cdr3_nt: TGCGCCAGCAGCGTCCGGGACTCCAACGTGGATGGCTACACCTTC

d_call: -
v_call: TRBV19
j_call: TRBJ1-1
cdr3_aa: CASSTRGGTGTEAFF
cdr3_nt: TGTGCCAGTAGTACCCGGGGGGGGACGGGCACTGAAGCTTTCTTT

d_call: -
v_call: TRBV27
j_call: TRBJ2-4
cdr3_aa: CASSLGYPGENIQYF
cdr3_nt: TGTGCCAGCAGTTTAGGCTACCCGGGGGAAAACATTCAGTACTTC

d_call: -
v_call: TRBV7-6
j_call: TRBJ1-1
cdr3_aa: CASSYLGTRNTEAFF
cdr3_nt: TGTGCCAGCAGCTACCTCGGGACAAGGAACACTGAAGCTTTCTTT

d_call: TRBD1
v_call: TRBV29-1
j_call: TRBJ2-7
cdr3_aa: CSVRTGEQDEQYF
cdr3_nt: TGCAGCGTTCGGACAGGGGAGCAAGACGAGCAGTACTTC

d_call: -
v_call: TRBV9
j_call: TRBJ2-7
cdr3_aa: CASSVVTGSYEQYF
cdr3_nt: TGTGCCAGCAGCGTTGTAACAGGCTCCTACGAGCAGTACTTC

d_call: -
v_call: TRBV5-4
j_call: TRBJ1-2
cdr3_aa: CASSDPRQSRNNYGYTF
cdr3_nt: TGTGCCAGCAGCGATCCACGACAGTCCCGCAATAACTATGGCTACACCTTC

d_call: -
v_call: TRBV28
j_call: TRBJ1-1
cdr3_aa: CASRRTMNTEAFF
cdr3_nt: TGTGCCAGCAGAAGGACAATGAACACTGAAGCTTTCTTT

d_call: -
v_call: TRBV11-2
j_call: TRBJ2-2
cdr3_aa: CASSWETGELFF
cdr3_nt: TGTGCCAGCAGCTGGGAGACCGGGGAGCTGTTTTTT

d_call: -
v_call: TRBV5-4
j_call: TRBJ1-1
cdr3_aa: CASSLAAGGGTEAFF
cdr3_nt: TGTGCCAGCAGCTTGGCCGCCGGGGGAGGTACTGAAGCTTTCTTT

d_call: -
v_call: TRBV4-1
j_call: TRBJ2-3
cdr3_aa: CASSQYTDTQYF
cdr3_nt: TGCGCCAGCAGCCAATACACAGATACGCAGTATTTT

d_call: -
v_call: TRBV4-3
j_call: TRBJ1-1
cdr3_aa: CASNDSPSGNTEAFF
cdr3_nt: TGCGCCAGCAATGACAGCCCGTCTGGCAACACTGAAGCTTTCTTT

d_call: TRBD1
v_call: TRBV5-1
j_call: TRBJ1-6
cdr3_aa: CASSLATGTDNSPLHF
cdr3_nt: TGCGCCAGCAGCTTGGCGACAGGGACAGATAATTCACCCCTCCACTTT

d_call: TRBD2
v_call: TRBV11-3
j_call: TRBJ2-2
cdr3_aa: CASGRERELFF
cdr3_nt: TGTGCCAGCGGGAGGGAGAGGGAGCTGTTTTTT

d_call: TRBD1
v_call: TRBV5-4
j_call: TRBJ2-5
cdr3_aa: CATVDRGYETQYF
cdr3_nt: TGTGCCACCGTGGACAGGGGGTATGAGACCCAGTACTTC

d_call: TRBD1
v_call: TRBV5-1
j_call: TRBJ1-5
cdr3_aa: CASSFTGGAEPQHF
cdr3_nt: TGCGCCAGCAGCTTTACAGGGGGAGCAGAGCCCCAGCATTTT

d_call: TRBD1
v_call: TRBV5-1
j_call: TRBJ2-6
cdr3_aa: CASSLAVGTGLSGANVLTF
cdr3_nt: TGCGCCAGCAGCTTGGCCGTCGGGACAGGCCTATCTGGGGCCAACGTCCTGACTTTC

d_call: -
v_call: TRBV4-2
j_call: TRBJ2-7
cdr3_aa: CASSQDRTFHYEQYF
cdr3_nt: TGTGCCAGCAGCCAAGATCGGACTTTCCACTACGAGCAGTACTTC

d_call: TRBD2
v_call: TRBV7-2
j_call: TRBJ2-1
cdr3_aa: CASTTSGGNEQFF
cdr3_nt: TGTGCCAGTACGACTAGCGGGGGCAATGAGCAGTTCTTC

d_call: TRBD1
v_call: TRBV4-1
j_call: TRBJ1-1
cdr3_aa: CASSQRTGRTEAFF
cdr3_nt: TGCGCCAGCAGCCAACGGACAGGGAGGACTGAAGCTTTCTTT

d_call: -
v_call: TRBV5-6
j_call: TRBJ1-2
cdr3_aa: CASSLGRGDGYTF
cdr3_nt: TGTGCCAGCAGCTTGGGCAGGGGAGATGGCTACACCTTC

d_call: TRBD1
v_call: TRBV15
j_call: TRBJ1-1
cdr3_aa: CATSSGTGGDFTEAFF
cdr3_nt: TGTGCCACCAGCAGTGGTACAGGGGGCGATTTCACTGAAGCTTTCTTT

d_call: -
v_call: TRBV4-3
j_call: TRBJ1-1
cdr3_aa: CASSRHSQNTEAFF
cdr3_nt: TGCGCCAGCAGCCGCCATAGCCAGAACACTGAAGCTTTCTTT

d_call: TRBD2
v_call: TRBV4-2
j_call: TRBJ2-7
cdr3_aa: CASSHGTSSAYEQYF
cdr3_nt: TGTGCCAGCAGCCATGGGACTAGCTCCGCCTACGAGCAGTACTTC

d_call: TRBD1
v_call: TRBV18
j_call: TRBJ2-2
cdr3_aa: CASSPPGTVNTGELFF
cdr3_nt: TGTGCCAGCTCACCGCCGGGGACAGTGAACACCGGGGAGCTGTTTTTT

d_call: -
v_call: TRBV29-1
j_call: TRBJ2-7
cdr3_aa: CSAVTGTSRDEQYF
cdr3_nt: TGCAGCGCAGTCACCGGGACATCGAGGGACGAGCAGTACTTC

d_call: -
v_call: TRBV2
j_call: TRBJ1-2
cdr3_aa: CASSEVRGIDGYTF
cdr3_nt: TGTGCCAGCAGTGAAGTAAGGGGGATCGATGGCTACACCTTC

d_call: TRBD1
v_call: TRBV27
j_call: TRBJ2-7
cdr3_aa: CASGSRDRGYEQYF
cdr3_nt: TGTGCCAGCGGGTCCCGGGACAGGGGCTACGAGCAGTACTTC

d_call: TRBD1
v_call: TRBV10-3
j_call: TRBJ2-7
cdr3_aa: CAISRTGRSYEQYF
cdr3_nt: TGTGCCATCAGTCGGACAGGCCGCTCCTACGAGCAGTACTTC

d_call: TRBD1
v_call: TRBV28
j_call: TRBJ2-5
cdr3_aa: CASSRFSGTGREETQYF
cdr3_nt: TGTGCCAGCAGCCGATTTAGTGGGACAGGCAGGGAAGAGACCCAGTACTTC

d_call: TRBD1
v_call: TRBV5-1
j_call: TRBJ1-4
cdr3_aa: CASSLETGYDNEKLFF
cdr3_nt: TGCGCCAGCAGCTTGGAGACAGGGTACGATAATGAAAAACTGTTTTTT

d_call: -
v_call: TRBV14
j_call: TRBJ2-1
cdr3_aa: CASSQESGWGYNEQFF
cdr3_nt: TGTGCCAGCAGCCAAGAGAGCGGGTGGGGCTACAATGAGCAGTTCTTC

d_call: -
v_call: TRBV4-3
j_call: TRBJ1-1
cdr3_aa: CASSQGLMNTEAFF
cdr3_nt: TGCGCCAGCAGCCAGGGGCTTATGAACACTGAAGCTTTCTTT

d_call: -
v_call: TRBV9
j_call: TRBJ1-3
cdr3_aa: CASSVAGSSGNTIYF
cdr3_nt: TGTGCCAGCAGCGTAGCTGGGAGCTCTGGAAACACCATATATTTT

d_call: -
v_call: TRBV13
j_call: TRBJ1-2
cdr3_aa: CASSLGRTGGTYGYTF
cdr3_nt: TGTGCCAGCAGCTTAGGCCGGACCGGCGGGACCTATGGCTACACCTTC

d_call: TRBD1
v_call: TRBV5-5
j_call: TRBJ2-1
cdr3_aa: CASRSGGSYNEQFF
cdr3_nt: TGTGCCAGCAGGTCAGGGGGCTCCTACAATGAGCAGTTCTTC

d_call: TRBD1
v_call: TRBV5-4
j_call: TRBJ2-1
cdr3_aa: CASSSPRDRDVNEQFF
cdr3_nt: TGTGCCAGCAGCTCCCCACGGGACAGGGATGTTAATGAGCAGTTCTTC

d_call: -
v_call: TRBV6-6
j_call: TRBJ1-2
cdr3_aa: CASSPLGGASYGYTF
cdr3_nt: TGTGCCAGCAGCCCCCTCGGGGGGGCTAGCTATGGCTACACCTTC

d_call: TRBD1
v_call: TRBV13
j_call: TRBJ1-4
cdr3_aa: CASSLGQTGGVQLFF
cdr3_nt: TGTGCCAGCAGCTTAGGGCAGACAGGGGGCGTCCAACTGTTTTTT

d_call: TRBD2
v_call: TRBV4-3
j_call: TRBJ2-5
cdr3_aa: CASSQGTSGTRETQYF
cdr3_nt: TGCGCCAGCAGCCAAGGGACTAGCGGGACTCGGGAGACCCAGTACTTC